Given below is one T cell receptor (beta chain) in context. The target of this receptor is not known. The input lacks base qualities; no much larger clone sits a single base away. This sample is drawn from a study of OX40 agonist ivuxolimab in advanced cancers. About the study as a whole: Ivuxolimab, which targeted the costimulatory receptor OX40 (CD134), was an agonistic, fully human IgG2 monoclonal antibody. Prior anti-PD-1, anti-PD-L1 or anti-CTLA-4 therapy was permitted, and checkpoint inhibitors had been received by roughly two fifths of dose-escalation patients. Intravenous ivuxolimab was administered to patients every 2 weeks at six dose levels: 0.01, 0.1, 0.3, 1.5, 3 and 10 mg/kg. The paper covers the monotherapy dose-escalation part of the phase I ivuxolimab trial, which included N ≈ 57 patients. Partial responses occurred in three dose-escalation patients, of whom one had hepatocellular carcinoma and two had cutaneous melanoma. Peripheral TCRbeta sequencing aimed to test whether ivuxolimab altered TCR sequence diversity and caused clonal T-cell expansion. Of the 50 or so patients in dose escalation, around 19 had hepatocellular carcinoma, some 15 had melanoma, 9 had renal cell carcinoma and 9 had head and neck cancer. In the dose-escalation cohort, about four fifths of patients were male, and the mean age was around 60 years with a range of roughly 20 to 85. Broad study findings and their caveats: At doses from 0.1 to 3.0 mg/kg, clonal expansion was seen in both CD4+ and CD8+ blood T cells between baseline and week 6. Which antigens the clonally expanded peripheral T cells were specific for was not determined. After ivuxolimab, more expanded clones were found on average in CD8+ T cells than in CD4+ T cells. In the 0.1-3.0 mg/kg groups, partial responders were among the patients with the lowest normalized peripheral clonal expansion, particularly in CD8+ T cells. Low levels of normalized T-cell clonal expansion were also seen in some patients who did not respond.

The trial excluded patients who had a history of autoimmune disease or were on systemic immunosuppression. In every dose cohort, peripheral blood was drawn for TCR sequencing at baseline, cycle 4 day 1, and cycle 7 day 1. Samples came from an open-label, multicenter, first-in-human phase I dose-escalation trial of ivuxolimab. Adults with locally advanced or metastatic melanoma, renal cell, hepatocellular, or head and neck squamous cell carcinoma were enrolled in the trial. Before TCR sequencing, CD4+ T cells and CD8+ T cells from peripheral blood were sorted into separate populations. The CDR3 sequence holds 15 residues, the cysteine and phenylalanine included. Just the 45-base CDR3 DNA is kept, in frame starting at base 1. V is reduced by 0 bases and J by 3 bases, leaving a spacing of 11 bases between them. In the germline V gene, CDR1 corresponds to LGHNA and CDR2 to YNFKEQ. Genomic DNA was isolated from the sorted cells so that the TCRbeta CDR3 region could be sequenced. TCRbeta CDR3 regions were sequenced using the immunoSEQ Assay. Imported from immuneACCESS, the table was reduced by TCRdb to in-frame sequences with V and J called. These copies leave out some clones; in studies compared against another copy, an unresolved V gene accounts for under half, and the cause of the remainder is not known. Across this sample there are about 38,000 clones, with 82% seen only once. The ten largest clones represent around 21% of the sample.

Specimen: CD4+ or CD8+ T cells sorted from blood, collected in a trial of the OX40 agonist ivuxolimab. The chain is made from TRBV4-2 and TRBJ1-1, with the D gene uncertain. The clonotype originates from an adult with an advanced solid tumor such as melanoma, head and neck, liver or kidney cancer. For the CDR3, the sequence is CASSQERVGYTEAFF. The nucleotides are TGTGCCAGCAGCCAAGAGCGGGTAGGGTACACTGAAGCTTTCTTT.